This T cell receptor beta chain came from a study of T cell repertoires in cytomegalovirus infection. TCRdb called the reads again in MiXCR, with one record for every CDR3 protein. This sample carries hundreds of thousands of distinct CDR3 sequences, 30% to 35% of them seen once, and the ten largest clones take around 12%. Of note for this clonotype: What it binds is not known.

This CDR3 contains 16 residues. From germline, CDR1 is SGHDT and CDR2 YYEEEE. V was cut by 4 bases and J by 6 bases, with 22 bases left in between. The chain uses TRBV5-6 and TRBJ2-5; D possibly matches TRBD1 or TRBD2 (6 bases each). This clonotype originated in a human donor in good health (CMV status not recorded). Some clones in this sample may be carry-over from other donors' samples. Sequenced material: cultured CD8+ T cells from PBMCs, taken from culture after CMV antigen stimulation. The CDR3 bases are TGTGCCAGCAGCCCGGTTATGGGGGCTAGCGTGAAGACCCAGTACTTC. It specifies CASSPVMGASVKTQYF.